This T cell receptor beta chain came from a study of CD8 T cells in ankylosing spondylitis. Study-wide points: Within ankylosing spondylitis blood, a TCR beta motif made up of under 10 highly homologous variants appeared to be characteristic. Several of the motif variants were reported before in synovial fluid and blood from reactive arthritis.

TCRdb analysed the 5' RACE reads with MiXCR anew, one entry per CDR3 protein. The sample gives 300,000 to 400,000 distinct CDR3 sequences, around 22% of which show up once; around 17% is in the top ten. On this clonotype itself: Antigen specificity is unknown.

This CDR3 is built from 14 residues. The V gene lost 0 bases and the J gene lost 7 bases, with 9 bases spanning the gap. CDR1 is LGHNT and CDR2 is FRNRAP in the germline V gene. V is TRBV12-5 and J is TRBJ1-4; D may be TRBD1 (5 bases). The sample consisted of blood, either unsorted or a sorted T cell fraction (not recorded which). This TCR came from a male donor with ankylosing spondylitis. The CDR3 loop reads CASGLVGRVEKLFF. The CDR3 nucleotides read TGTGCTAGTGGTTTGGTCGGCAGGGTTGAAAAACTGTTTTTT.